This T cell receptor (beta chain) was documented in a study of OX40 agonist ivuxolimab in advanced cancers. Study background: As their treatment, patients were administered ivuxolimab, an agonistic anti-OX40 (CD134) antibody. Eligibility admitted prior anti-PD-1, anti-PD-L1 or anti-CTLA-4 therapy; roughly 37% had some.

This CDR3 is 15 amino acids long. CDR1 and CDR2 (germline): SGDLS, YYNGEE. Trimming left V 0 bases short and J 5 bases short, with 14 bases between. Patients who had autoimmune disease history or got systemic immunosuppression were left out. General study findings and limits: Normalized T-cell clonal expansion was also low in some nonresponders.

Worth noting for this clone: Its specificity is unknown.

Assay used: immunoSEQ multiplex PCR; TCRdb lists only in-frame clones, some missing. The table records fewer than 85,000 clones, about 90% of them present only once. The receptor's source is an adult with an advanced solid tumor such as melanoma, head and neck, liver or kidney cancer. The material sequenced was CD4+ or CD8+ T cells sorted from blood, taken in a trial of the OX40 agonist ivuxolimab. The genes are TRBV9 and TRBJ1-2; maybe TRBD1 (6 bases). The CDR3 nucleotides read TGTGCCAGCAGCGTAGAGGACAGAGTTTTATATGGCTACACCTTC. Encoded protein: CASSVEDRVLYGYTF.